Sequencing of this T cell receptor beta chain was carried out in a study of cytomegalovirus exposure and HLA in healthy donors. Study-wide results and caveats: Investigators reported 150 to 200 TCR beta chains as tied to cytomegalovirus.

The protocol was immunoSEQ multiplex PCR, while the TCRdb copy is restricted to in-frame clones and leaves out a portion. The top ten clones hold approximately 20% of a sample with some 140,000 clones, around nine tenths of them seen once. Germline V gene data show CDR1 as MNHNS and CDR2 as SASEGT. CDR3 length: 14 amino acids. V was pared by 6 bases and J by 3 bases, with 12 bases between. With regard to this clone: The antigen remains unidentified.

These donors were members of the roughly 120-subject validation cohort, a group separate from the approximately 670-subject first cohort. The sequenced sample was PBMCs. This receptor was identified in a man aged 18 to 29 in good health and CMV-seropositive. V and J are TRBV6-1 and TRBJ1-5; no firm D call. The CDR3 reads CASREGGFNQPQHF. Written as DNA, the CDR3 is TGTGCCAGCAGGGAGGGCGGGTTCAATCAGCCCCAGCATTTT.